These T cell receptor beta chains were read from a single sample in a study of blood T cell repertoires in COVID-19. Clones were read by immunoSEQ multiplex PCR, and TCRdb kept only the in-frame ones, dropping some. The profile shows 200,000 to 300,000 clones, roughly 83% of them singletons. The sample comprised peripheral blood. The receptors shown here come from a woman of 80 years or more with acute or convalescent COVID-19. Both conserved end residues are part of each CDR3. The D gene is left open where the match is weak. Not all rows give a size; the values are once, few, many and, for expanded clones, a class.

DNA,CDR3,J,size,V,D
TGTGCCAGCTTGATAGGGAGGGTGAACACTGAAGCTTTCTTT,CASLIGRVNTEAFF,TRBJ1-1,.,TRBV2,.
TGTGCTAGCAGCTTAGATGGAGGGTATGAGCAGTTCTTC,CASSLDGGYEQFF,TRBJ2-1,.,TRBV7-7,.
TGTGCCAGCAGCTTAGGGGCAGGGAATTATGGCTACACCTTC,CASSLGAGNYGYTF,TRBJ1-2,.,TRBV7-3,.
TGCGCCAGCAGCCAGGAGCGGGGGGGCCTGGGAGAGACCCAGTACTTC,CASSQERGGLGETQYF,TRBJ2-5,.,TRBV4-1,TRBD2
TGTGCCAGCTCACCACGCCGACAGGGGCGTGCTGGGGCCAACGTCCTGACTTTC,CASSPRRQGRAGANVLTF,TRBJ2-6,.,TRBV18,TRBD1
TGTGCCAGTAGTATCGAGGGACACCCCAATCAGCCCCAGCATTTT,CASSIEGHPNQPQHF,TRBJ1-5,.,TRBV19,.
TGTGCCAGCAGCCGGGGGGCAACTAATGAAAAACTGTTTTTT,CASSRGATNEKLFF,TRBJ1-4,.,TRBV7-9,.
TGTGCCAGCAATATCCCGGGGTCCTATGGCTACACCTTC,CASNIPGSYGYTF,TRBJ1-2,.,TRBV2,.
TGTGCCAGCAGCCTGGTGGCTGAGCAGTTCTTC,CASSLVAEQFF,TRBJ2-1,once,TRBV28,.
TGTGCCAGCAGCACGAGGGGGGGACAAGTCTATGGCTACACCTTC,CASSTRGGQVYGYTF,TRBJ1-2,.,TRBV7-2,.
TGTGCCAGCTCACCCCGGGGGAATCAGCCCCAGCATTTT,CASSPRGNQPQHF,TRBJ1-5,.,TRBV18,.
TGTGCCAGTAAGGACAGGGGCGTCCCGAACACCGGGGAGCTGTTTTTT,CASKDRGVPNTGELFF,TRBJ2-2,.,TRBV19,TRBD1
TGCGCCAGCAGCTTGGCGGCAGGGGCCAGAAACACTGAAGCTTTCTTT,CASSLAAGARNTEAFF,TRBJ1-1,.,TRBV5-1,.
TGTGCCAGCAGCCCCTCCGGACAGTTCTATGGCTACACCTTC,CASSPSGQFYGYTF,TRBJ1-2,.,TRBV3-1/TRBV3-2,.
TGTGCCAGCAAAAGGGGGATGTCATCCCGGGAAAAACTGTTTTTT,CASKRGMSSREKLFF,TRBJ1-4,.,TRBV2,.
TGTGCCACTCAACAGGGGTTTAGCAATCAGCCCCAGCATTTT,CATQQGFSNQPQHF,TRBJ1-5,.,TRBV2,TRBD1
TGTGCCAGCAGTCGCCCTCCTAGCGGGGGGGCCCCCGGGGCAGATACGCAGTATTTT,CASSRPPSGGAPGADTQYF,TRBJ2-3,.,TRBV6-6,TRBD2
TGTGCCAGCAGCTCTCGACCGGGACAGGGGCTGAACACTGAAGCTTTCTTT,CASSSRPGQGLNTEAFF,TRBJ1-1,.,TRBV21-1,.
TGTGCCACCAGCAGAGCCCCTATTCCGGGGGGCGCGGGCACAGATACGCAGTATTTT,CATSRAPIPGGAGTDTQYF,TRBJ2-3,.,TRBV15,.
TGTGCCAGCAGCTTGCGACAGGGGGCTTCCGATACGCAGTATTTT,CASSLRQGASDTQYF,TRBJ2-3,.,TRBV5-6,TRBD1
TGTGCCACCAGCAGAGATAAGGGGGCTAAGCAGTACTTC,CATSRDKGAKQYF,TRBJ2-7,few,TRBV15,TRBD1
TGTGCCAGCAGCAGGTCGACAGGGGGCTTTTCTGAAGCTTTCTTT,CASSRSTGGFSEAFF,TRBJ1-1,.,TRBV7-2,TRBD1
TGCGCCAGCAGCCAAGAGTCCAGTCATAGCAATCAGCCCCAGCATTTT,CASSQESSHSNQPQHF,TRBJ1-5,.,TRBV4-1,.
TGTGCCAGCAGACTCTCGACAGGGGGCAATCAGCCCCAGCATTTT,CASRLSTGGNQPQHF,TRBJ1-5,.,TRBV6-6,TRBD1
TGTGCCAGCAGCGCCGGGACAGATCAGCCCCAGCATTTT,CASSAGTDQPQHF,TRBJ1-5,.,TRBV9,TRBD1
TGTGCCAGCAGTTCCTTCGACAGGGTTCTGAACACTGAAGCTTTCTTT,CASSSFDRVLNTEAFF,TRBJ1-1,.,TRBV28,TRBD1
TGTGCCAGCTCACTTGGGCCTCCTTTACTAGCGGGGGCGACCTCACGGACAGATACGCAGTATTTT,CASSLGPPLLAGATSRTDTQYF,TRBJ2-3,.,TRBV18,TRBD2
TGTGCCAGCAGTTGGGACAGGACTCTCCAAGAGACCCAGTACTTC,CASSWDRTLQETQYF,TRBJ2-5,once,TRBV6-5,TRBD1
TGTGCCAGCAGCTCCTCGAACAGGGCTGGGGCCAACGTCCTGACTTTC,CASSSSNRAGANVLTF,TRBJ2-6,.,TRBV9,.
TGTGCCAGCAGCTTAGACAGGCTAACTGGAAACACCATATATTTT,CASSLDRLTGNTIYF,TRBJ1-3,.,TRBV11-2,.
TGTGCCAGCAGCTCAATAGCGGGGGGGCCCCCCGGGGAGCTGTTTTTT,CASSSIAGGPPGELFF,TRBJ2-2,.,TRBV5-4,TRBD2
TGTGCCAGCAGCGTAAGAGGGCAGGGGGGCGAGCAGTACTTC,CASSVRGQGGEQYF,TRBJ2-7,.,TRBV9,.
TGTGCCAGCAGTTCGGGACAGGGTACTAGCACAGATACGCAGTATTTT,CASSSGQGTSTDTQYF,TRBJ2-3,.,TRBV6-5,TRBD1
TGTGCCAGCAGTGAAAGTACAGGGGGAACCGGGGAGCTGTTTTTT,CASSESTGGTGELFF,TRBJ2-2,once,TRBV2,TRBD1
TGCGCCAGCAGCCAAGGGGAGGTACTCCTCACCGGGGAGCTGTTTTTT,CASSQGEVLLTGELFF,TRBJ2-2,once,TRBV4-1,.
TGTGCCAGCAGCTCCCGGGACAGGGTAAACACCGGGGAGCTGTTTTTT,CASSSRDRVNTGELFF,TRBJ2-2,.,TRBV13,TRBD1
TGTGCCAGCAGCTTAAGAGATACCTCCTATAATTCACCCCTCCACTTT,CASSLRDTSYNSPLHF,TRBJ1-6,.,TRBV5-4,.
TGTGCCAGTAGTCGTGGCAGTATAAGCGGTAATGAAAAACTGTTTTTT,CASSRGSISGNEKLFF,TRBJ1-4,.,TRBV19,.
TGTGCCAGCAGCCGAGGACAGGGTCGCAATGAGCAGTTCTTC,CASSRGQGRNEQFF,TRBJ2-1,.,TRBV11-3,TRBD1
TGTGCCAGCAGCTCCAGAGGTCAGAAGAACACTGAAGCTTTCTTT,CASSSRGQKNTEAFF,TRBJ1-1,.,TRBV11-1,.
TGTGCCAGCAGCTTTGACAACACAGATACGCAGTATTTT,CASSFDNTDTQYF,TRBJ2-3,.,TRBV5-6,.
TGCGCCAGCAGCTTGGGGACATCGTACCAAGAGACCCAGTACTTC,CASSLGTSYQETQYF,TRBJ2-5,.,TRBV5-1,.
TGTGCCAGCGGAAATACCGGGGGGGCTAATGAAAAACTGTTTTTT,CASGNTGGANEKLFF,TRBJ1-4,.,TRBV14,.
TGTGCCAGCAGCTTTAGCGGGCTCACAGATACGCAGTATTTT,CASSFSGLTDTQYF,TRBJ2-3,.,TRBV7-9,TRBD2
TGTGCCAGCAGTGACCTGGGGGCCCCCCACACTGAAGCTTTCTTT,CASSDLGAPHTEAFF,TRBJ1-1,few,TRBV6-6,.
TGTGCCACCAGGTCGGACAGCTACTCCTATAATTCACCCCTCCACTTT,CATRSDSYSYNSPLHF,TRBJ1-6,.,TRBV24-1,.
TGTGCCAGCCGAGGGTTTGAAAAACTGTTTTTT,CASRGFEKLFF,TRBJ1-4,.,TRBV2,.
TGTGCCAGCAGCCAGGGACAGGGTGGTAATTCACCCCTCCACTTT,CASSQGQGGNSPLHF,TRBJ1-6,.,TRBV3-1/TRBV3-2,TRBD1
TGCGCCAGCAGTGATCGGGGGAGGAGCACAGATACGCAGTATTTT,CASSDRGRSTDTQYF,TRBJ2-3,.,TRBV10-2,.
TGTGCCAGCAGTTTGGCGGGGACAGAGTATGGCTACACCTTC,CASSLAGTEYGYTF,TRBJ1-2,.,TRBV28,TRBD1
TGTGCCAGCAGCTCGAACCCGGGGAACGGGGATGGCTACACCTTC,CASSSNPGNGDGYTF,TRBJ1-2,.,TRBV4-2,.
TGTGCCAGCAGTGTTGGGCAGACCCCTAATCAGCCCCAGCATTTT,CASSVGQTPNQPQHF,TRBJ1-5,few,TRBV2,.
TGTGCCAGCAGCCACCACCGACAGGGCGAGGGAGATACGCAGTATTTT,CASSHHRQGEGDTQYF,TRBJ2-3,.,TRBV3-1/TRBV3-2,TRBD1